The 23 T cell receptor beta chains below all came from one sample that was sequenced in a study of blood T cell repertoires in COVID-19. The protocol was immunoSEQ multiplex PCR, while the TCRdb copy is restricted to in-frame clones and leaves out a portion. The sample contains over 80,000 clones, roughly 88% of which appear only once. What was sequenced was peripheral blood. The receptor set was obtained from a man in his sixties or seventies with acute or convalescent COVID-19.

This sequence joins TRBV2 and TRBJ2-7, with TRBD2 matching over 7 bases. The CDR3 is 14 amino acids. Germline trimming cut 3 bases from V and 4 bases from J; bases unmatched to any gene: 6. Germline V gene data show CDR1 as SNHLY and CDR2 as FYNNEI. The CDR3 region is CASSELPGGYEQYF. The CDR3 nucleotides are TGTGCCAGCAGTGAGTTGCCGGGGGGATACGAGCAGTACTTC.

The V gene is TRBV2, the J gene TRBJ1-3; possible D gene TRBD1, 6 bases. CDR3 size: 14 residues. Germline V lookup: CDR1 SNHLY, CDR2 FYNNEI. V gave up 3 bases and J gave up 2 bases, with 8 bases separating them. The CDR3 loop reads CASSENRAGNTIYF. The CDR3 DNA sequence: TGTGCCAGCAGTGAGAACAGGGCTGGAAACACCATATATTTT.

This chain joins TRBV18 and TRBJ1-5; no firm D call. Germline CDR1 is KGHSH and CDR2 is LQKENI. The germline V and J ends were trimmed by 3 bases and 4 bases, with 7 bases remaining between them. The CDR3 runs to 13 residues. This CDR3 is CASSPKENQPQHF. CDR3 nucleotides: TGTGCCAGCTCACCGAAGGAGAATCAGCCCCAGCATTTT.

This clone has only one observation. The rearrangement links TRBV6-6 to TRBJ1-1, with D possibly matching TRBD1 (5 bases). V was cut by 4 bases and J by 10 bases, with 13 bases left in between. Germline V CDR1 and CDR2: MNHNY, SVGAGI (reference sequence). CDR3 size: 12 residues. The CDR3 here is CASSSGPGGAFF. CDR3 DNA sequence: TGTGCCAGCAGTTCGGGCCCCGGGGGAGCTTTCTTT.

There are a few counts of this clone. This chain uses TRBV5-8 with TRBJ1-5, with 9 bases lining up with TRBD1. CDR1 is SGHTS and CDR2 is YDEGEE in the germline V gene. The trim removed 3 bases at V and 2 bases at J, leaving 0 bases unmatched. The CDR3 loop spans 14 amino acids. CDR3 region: CASSWTGGNQPQHF. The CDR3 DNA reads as TGTGCCAGCAGCTGGACAGGGGGCAATCAGCCCCAGCATTTT.

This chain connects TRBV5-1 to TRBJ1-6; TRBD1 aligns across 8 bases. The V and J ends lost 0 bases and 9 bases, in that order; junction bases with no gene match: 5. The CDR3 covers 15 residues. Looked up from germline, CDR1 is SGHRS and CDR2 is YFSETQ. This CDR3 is CASSLAGQGGSPLHF. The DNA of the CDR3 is TGCGCCAGCAGCTTGGCCGGACAGGGTGGTTCACCCCTCCACTTT.

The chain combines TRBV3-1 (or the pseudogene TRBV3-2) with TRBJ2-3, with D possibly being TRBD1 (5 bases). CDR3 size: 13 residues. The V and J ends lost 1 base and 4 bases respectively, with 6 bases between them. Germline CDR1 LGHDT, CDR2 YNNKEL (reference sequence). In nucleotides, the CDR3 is TGTGCCAGCAGCCAAGGGGGCGCAGATACGCAGTATTTT. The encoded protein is CASSQGGADTQYF.

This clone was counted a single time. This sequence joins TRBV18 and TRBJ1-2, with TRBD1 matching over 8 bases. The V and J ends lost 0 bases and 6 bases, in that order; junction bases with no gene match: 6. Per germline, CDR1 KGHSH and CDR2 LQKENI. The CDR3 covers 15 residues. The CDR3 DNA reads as TGTGCCAGCTCACCACCGAACAGGGGGAAGAATGGCTACACCTTC. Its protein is CASSPPNRGKNGYTF. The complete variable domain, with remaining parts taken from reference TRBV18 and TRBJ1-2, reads NAGVMQNPRHLVRRRGQEARLRCSPMKGHSHVYWYRQLPEEGLKFMVYLQKENIIDESGMPKERFSAEFPKEGPSILRIQQVVRGDSAAYFCASSPPNRGKNGYTFGSGTRLTVV.

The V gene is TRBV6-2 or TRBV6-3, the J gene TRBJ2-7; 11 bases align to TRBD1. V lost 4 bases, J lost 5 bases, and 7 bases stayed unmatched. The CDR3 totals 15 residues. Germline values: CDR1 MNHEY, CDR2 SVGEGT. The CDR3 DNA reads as TGTGCCAGCAGTTTGTCCGGGACAGGGGGAAACGAGCAGTACTTC. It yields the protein CASSLSGTGGNEQYF.

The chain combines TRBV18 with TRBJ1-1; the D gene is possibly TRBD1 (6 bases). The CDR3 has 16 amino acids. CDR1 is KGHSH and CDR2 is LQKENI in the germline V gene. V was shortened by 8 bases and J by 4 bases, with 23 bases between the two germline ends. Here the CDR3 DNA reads TGTGCCAGCGGAAGCCTGCCCGGGGGGCAGGGCACTGAAGCTTTCTTT. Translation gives CASGSLPGGQGTEAFF.

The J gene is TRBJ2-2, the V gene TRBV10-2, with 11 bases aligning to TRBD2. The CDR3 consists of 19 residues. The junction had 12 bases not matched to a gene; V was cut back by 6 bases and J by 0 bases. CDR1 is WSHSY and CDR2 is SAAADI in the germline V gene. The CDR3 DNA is TGCGCCAGCAGCAAGTCGGGGCTAGCGGGGGGTCCGAACACCGGGGAGCTGTTTTTT. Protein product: CASSKSGLAGGPNTGELFF.

The CDR3 DNA reads as TGTGCCAGCAGCGCCACCGGGACAGAGAATTCACCCCTCCACTTT. This encodes CASSATGTENSPLHF. The rearrangement links TRBV9 to TRBJ1-6; 7 bases map to TRBD1. Trimming cost V 3 bases and J 7 bases; bases outside gene matches: 7. CDR3 length: 15 residues. Germline V gives CDR1 SGDLS, CDR2 YYNGEE.

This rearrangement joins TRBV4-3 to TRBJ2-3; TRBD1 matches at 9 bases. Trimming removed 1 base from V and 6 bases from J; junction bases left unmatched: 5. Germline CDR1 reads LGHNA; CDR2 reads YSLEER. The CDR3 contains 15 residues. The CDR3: CASSQVQGAWDTQYF. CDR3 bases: TGCGCCAGCAGCCAAGTACAGGGGGCATGGGATACGCAGTATTTT.

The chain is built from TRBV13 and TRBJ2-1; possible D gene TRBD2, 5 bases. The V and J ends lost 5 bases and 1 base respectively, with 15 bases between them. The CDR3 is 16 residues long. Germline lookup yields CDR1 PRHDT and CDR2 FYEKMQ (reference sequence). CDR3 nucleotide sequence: TGTGCCAGCAGCCTCGGCGGGTGGGTATCCTACAATGAGCAGTTCTTC. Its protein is CASSLGGWVSYNEQFF.

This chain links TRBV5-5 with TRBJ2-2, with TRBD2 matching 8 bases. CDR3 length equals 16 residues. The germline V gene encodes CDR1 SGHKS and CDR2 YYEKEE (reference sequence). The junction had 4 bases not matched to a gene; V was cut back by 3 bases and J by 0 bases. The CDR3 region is CASSSGTRPNTGELFF. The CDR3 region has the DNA TGTGCCAGCAGCTCAGGGACTAGACCGAACACCGGGGAGCTGTTTTTT.

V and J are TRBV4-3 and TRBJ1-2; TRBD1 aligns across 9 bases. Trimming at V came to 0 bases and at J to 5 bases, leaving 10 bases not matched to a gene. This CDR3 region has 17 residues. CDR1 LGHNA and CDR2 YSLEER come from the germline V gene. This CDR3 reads CASSQDPTGQGGYGYTF. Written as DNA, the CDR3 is TGCGCCAGCAGCCAAGATCCCACGGGACAGGGAGGTTATGGCTACACCTTC.

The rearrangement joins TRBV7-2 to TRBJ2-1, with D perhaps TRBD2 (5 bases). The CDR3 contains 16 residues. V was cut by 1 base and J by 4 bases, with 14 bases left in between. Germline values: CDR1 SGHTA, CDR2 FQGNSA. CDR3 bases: TGTGCCAGCAGCTTAGTGTCGGCTAGCCGATACAATGAGCAGTTCTTC. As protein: CASSLVSASRYNEQFF.

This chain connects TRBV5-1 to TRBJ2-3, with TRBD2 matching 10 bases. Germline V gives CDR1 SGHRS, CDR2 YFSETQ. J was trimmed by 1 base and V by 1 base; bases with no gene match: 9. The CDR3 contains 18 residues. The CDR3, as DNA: TGCGCCAGCAGCTTGTCGTCCGGGACTAGCGTACGCACAGATACGCAGTATTTT. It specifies CASSLSSGTSVRTDTQYF.

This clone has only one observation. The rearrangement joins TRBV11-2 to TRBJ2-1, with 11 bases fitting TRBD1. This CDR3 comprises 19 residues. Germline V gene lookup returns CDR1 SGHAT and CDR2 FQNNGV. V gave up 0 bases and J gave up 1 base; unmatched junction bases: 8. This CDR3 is CASSLDWTGGSPSYNEQFF. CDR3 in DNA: TGTGCCAGCAGCTTAGATTGGACAGGGGGCTCACCATCCTACAATGAGCAGTTCTTC.

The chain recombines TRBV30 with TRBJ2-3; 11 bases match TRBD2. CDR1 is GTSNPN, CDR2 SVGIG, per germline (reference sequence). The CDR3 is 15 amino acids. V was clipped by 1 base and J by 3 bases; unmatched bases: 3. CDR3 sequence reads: CAWSATSGSTDTQYF. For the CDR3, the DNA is TGTGCCTGGAGTGCCACTAGCGGGAGTACAGATACGCAGTATTTT.

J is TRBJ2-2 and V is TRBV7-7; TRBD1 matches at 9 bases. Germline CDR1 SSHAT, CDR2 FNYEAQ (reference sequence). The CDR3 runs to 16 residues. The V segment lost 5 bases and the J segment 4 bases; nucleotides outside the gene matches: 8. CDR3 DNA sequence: TGTGCCAGCAGCCCCGGACAGGGGAAGAGCACCGGGGAGCTGTTTTTT. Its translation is CASSPGQGKSTGELFF.

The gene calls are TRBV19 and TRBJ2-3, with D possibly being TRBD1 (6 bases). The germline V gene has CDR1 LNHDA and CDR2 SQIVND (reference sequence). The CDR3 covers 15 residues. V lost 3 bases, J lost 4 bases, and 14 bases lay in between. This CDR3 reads CASSIRGPGADTQYF. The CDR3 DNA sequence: TGTGCCAGTAGTATCAGGGGACCCGGGGCAGATACGCAGTATTTT. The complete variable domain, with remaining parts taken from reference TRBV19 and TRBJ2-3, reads DGGITQSPKYLFRKEGQNVTLSCEQNLNHDAMYWYRQDPGQGLRLIYYSQIVNDFQKGDIAEGYSVSREKKESFPLTVTSAQKNPTAFYLCASSIRGPGADTQYFGPGTRLTVL.

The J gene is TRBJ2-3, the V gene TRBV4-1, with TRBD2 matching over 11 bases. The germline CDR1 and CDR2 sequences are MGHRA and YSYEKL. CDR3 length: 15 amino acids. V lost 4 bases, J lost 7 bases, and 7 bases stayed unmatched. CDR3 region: CASSPGSGGGNTQYF. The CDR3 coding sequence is TGCGCCAGCAGCCCGGGTAGCGGGGGGGGGAATACGCAGTATTTT.